This T cell receptor (beta chain) was captured in a study of control samples from healthy donors and cancer patients. Germline lookup yields CDR1 MDHEN and CDR2 SYDVKM. This CDR3 spans 14 amino acids. After removal of 3 bases from V and 3 bases from J, the junction contained 1 base not matched to a gene. TCRdb's table, derived via immunoSEQ multiplex PCR, lists solely in-frame clones and lacks some. The data show around 51,000 clones, around 80% seen once. The specimen sequenced was blood. This receptor was identified in a man in his 70s in good health. The chain uses TRBV28 and TRBJ2-5, with 10 bases aligning to TRBD2. CDR3 coding DNA: TGTGCCAGCAGTTTCCTAGCGGGGGAAGAGACCCAGTACTTC. Translation gives CASSFLAGEETQYF. The variable domain in full, with the rest retrieved from reference TRBV28 and TRBJ2-5, is DVKVTQSSRYLVKRTGEKVFLECVQDMDHENMFWYRQDPGLGLRLIYFSYDVKMKEKGDIPEGYSVSREKKERFSLILESASTNQTSMYLCASSFLAGEETQYFGPGTRLLVL.